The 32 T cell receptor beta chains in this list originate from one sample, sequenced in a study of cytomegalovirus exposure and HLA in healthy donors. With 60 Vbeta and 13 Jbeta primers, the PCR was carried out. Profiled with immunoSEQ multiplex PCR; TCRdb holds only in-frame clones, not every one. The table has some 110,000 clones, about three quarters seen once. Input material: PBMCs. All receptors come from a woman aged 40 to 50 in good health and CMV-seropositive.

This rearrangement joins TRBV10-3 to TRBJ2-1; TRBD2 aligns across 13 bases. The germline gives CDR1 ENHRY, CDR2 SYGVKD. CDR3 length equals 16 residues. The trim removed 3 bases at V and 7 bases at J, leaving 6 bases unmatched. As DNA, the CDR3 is TGTGCCATCAGTGAATCGGGACTAGCGGGAAGAAATGAGCAGTTCTTC. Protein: CAISESGLAGRNEQFF.

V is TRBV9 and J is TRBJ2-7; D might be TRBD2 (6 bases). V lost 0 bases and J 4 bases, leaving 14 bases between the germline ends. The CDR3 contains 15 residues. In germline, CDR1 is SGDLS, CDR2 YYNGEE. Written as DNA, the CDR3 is TGTGCCAGCAGCGTAGATCCGGGGGACGCGTACGAGCAGTACTTC. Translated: CASSVDPGDAYEQYF.

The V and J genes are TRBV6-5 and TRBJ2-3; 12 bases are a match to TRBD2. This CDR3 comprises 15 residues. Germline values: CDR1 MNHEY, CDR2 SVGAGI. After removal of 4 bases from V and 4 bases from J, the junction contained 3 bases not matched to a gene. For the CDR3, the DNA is TGTGCCAGCAGTTGGACTAGCGGGAAGCCAGATACGCAGTATTTT. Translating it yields CASSWTSGKPDTQYF.

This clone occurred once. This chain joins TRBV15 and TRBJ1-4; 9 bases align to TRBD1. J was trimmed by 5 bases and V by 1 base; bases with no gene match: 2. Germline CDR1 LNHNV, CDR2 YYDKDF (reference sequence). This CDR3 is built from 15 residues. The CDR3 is CATSRGGTGNEKLFF. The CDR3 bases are TGTGCCACCAGCAGAGGCGGGACAGGGAATGAAAAACTGTTTTTT.

This CDR3 reads CASSPGQGKGSGYTF. The CDR3 bases are TGCGCCAGCAGCCCGGGACAGGGGAAAGGAAGTGGCTACACCTTC. The chain joins TRBV4-1 to TRBJ1-2, with 10 bases matching TRBD1. Germline assignment: CDR1 MGHRA and CDR2 YSYEKL. The CDR3 extends over 15 amino acids. V trimming: 4 bases; J trimming: 7 bases; junction bases outside the gene matches: 9.

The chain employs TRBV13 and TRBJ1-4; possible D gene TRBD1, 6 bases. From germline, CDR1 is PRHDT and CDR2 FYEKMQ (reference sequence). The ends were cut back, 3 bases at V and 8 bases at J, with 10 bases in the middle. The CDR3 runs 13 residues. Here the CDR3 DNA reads TGTGCCAGCAGCTTCAGGGGACGGGAAAAACTGTTTTTT. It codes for CASSFRGREKLFF.

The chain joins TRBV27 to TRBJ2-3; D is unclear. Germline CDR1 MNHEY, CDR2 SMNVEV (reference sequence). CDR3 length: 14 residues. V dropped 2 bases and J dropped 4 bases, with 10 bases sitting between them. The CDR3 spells CASSLTASPDTQYF. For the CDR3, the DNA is TGTGCCAGCAGTTTAACAGCCTCTCCAGATACGCAGTATTTT.

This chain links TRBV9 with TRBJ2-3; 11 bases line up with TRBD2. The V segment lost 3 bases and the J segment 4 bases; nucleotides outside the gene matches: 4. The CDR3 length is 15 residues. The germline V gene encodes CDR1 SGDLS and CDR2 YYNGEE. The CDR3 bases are TGTGCCAGCAGCGATGGGACTAGCGGTGCAGATACGCAGTATTTT. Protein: CASSDGTSGADTQYF.

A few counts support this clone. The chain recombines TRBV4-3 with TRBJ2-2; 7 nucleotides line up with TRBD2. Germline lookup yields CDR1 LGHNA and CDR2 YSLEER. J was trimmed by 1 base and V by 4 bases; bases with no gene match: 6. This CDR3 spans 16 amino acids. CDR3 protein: CASSRTIAGNTGELFF. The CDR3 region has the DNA TGCGCCAGCAGCCGGACTATAGCGGGGAACACCGGGGAGCTGTTTTTT.

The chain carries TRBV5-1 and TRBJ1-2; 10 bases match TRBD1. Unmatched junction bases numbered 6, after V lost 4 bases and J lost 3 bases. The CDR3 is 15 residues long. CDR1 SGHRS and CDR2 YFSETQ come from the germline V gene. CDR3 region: CASSPGQGIHYGYTF. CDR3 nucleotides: TGCGCCAGCAGCCCGGGACAGGGGATTCACTATGGCTACACCTTC.

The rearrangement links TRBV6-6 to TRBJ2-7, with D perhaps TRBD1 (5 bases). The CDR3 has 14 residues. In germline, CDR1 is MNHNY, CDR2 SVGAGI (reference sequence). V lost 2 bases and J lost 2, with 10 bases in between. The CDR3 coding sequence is TGTGCCAGCAGTTACCTAGGACAAGCCTACGAGCAGTACTTC. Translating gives CASSYLGQAYEQYF.

CDR3 bases: TGCAGCGTTGAAGATCCGGCAGGGGTCTACGAGCAGTACTTC. As protein: CSVEDPAGVYEQYF. The rearrangement uses TRBV29-1 and TRBJ2-7; perhaps TRBD1 as D (6 bases). V was trimmed by 0 bases and J by 3 bases, leaving 12 bases between them. The germline CDR1 and CDR2 sequences are SQVTM and ANQGSEA. CDR3 length: 14 residues.

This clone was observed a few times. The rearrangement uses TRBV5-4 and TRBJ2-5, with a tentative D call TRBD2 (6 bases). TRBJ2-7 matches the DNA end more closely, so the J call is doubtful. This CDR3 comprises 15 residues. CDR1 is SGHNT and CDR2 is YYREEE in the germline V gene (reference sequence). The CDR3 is CASSRRDSLTYEQYF. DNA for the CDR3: TGTGCCAGCAGCCGCCGGGACTCCTTAACCTACGAGCAGTACTTC.

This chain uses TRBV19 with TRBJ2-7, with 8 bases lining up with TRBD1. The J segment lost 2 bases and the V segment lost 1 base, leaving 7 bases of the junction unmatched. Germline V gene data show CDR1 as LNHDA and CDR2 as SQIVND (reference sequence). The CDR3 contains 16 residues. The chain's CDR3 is CASSIGWTGPTYEQYF. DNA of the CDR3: TGTGCCAGTAGTATAGGCTGGACAGGGCCTACCTACGAGCAGTACTTC.

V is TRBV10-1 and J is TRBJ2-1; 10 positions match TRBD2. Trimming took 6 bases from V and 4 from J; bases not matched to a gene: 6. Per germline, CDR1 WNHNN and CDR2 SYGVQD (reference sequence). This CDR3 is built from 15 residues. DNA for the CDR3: TGCGCCAGCAGGGATCTAGCGGGGGAGTACAATGAGCAGTTCTTC. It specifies CASRDLAGEYNEQFF.

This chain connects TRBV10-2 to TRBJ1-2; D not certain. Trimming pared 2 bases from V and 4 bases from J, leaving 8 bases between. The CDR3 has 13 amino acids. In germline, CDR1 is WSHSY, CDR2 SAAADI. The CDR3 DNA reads TGCGCCAGCAGTGAGGAGGTCGTCTATGGCTACACCTTC. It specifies CASSEEVVYGYTF.

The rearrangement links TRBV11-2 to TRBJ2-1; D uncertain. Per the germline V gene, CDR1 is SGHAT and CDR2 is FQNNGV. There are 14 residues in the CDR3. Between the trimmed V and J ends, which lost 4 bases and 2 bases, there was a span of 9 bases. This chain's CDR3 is CASSSLRTYNEQFF. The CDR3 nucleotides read TGTGCCAGCAGCTCTCTACGCACCTACAATGAGCAGTTCTTC.

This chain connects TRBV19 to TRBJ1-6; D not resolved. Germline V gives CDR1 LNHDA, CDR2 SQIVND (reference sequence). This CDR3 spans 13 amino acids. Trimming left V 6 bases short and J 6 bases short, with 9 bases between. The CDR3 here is CASRWQINSPLHF. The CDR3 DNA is TGTGCCAGTAGGTGGCAGATTAATTCACCCCTCCACTTT.

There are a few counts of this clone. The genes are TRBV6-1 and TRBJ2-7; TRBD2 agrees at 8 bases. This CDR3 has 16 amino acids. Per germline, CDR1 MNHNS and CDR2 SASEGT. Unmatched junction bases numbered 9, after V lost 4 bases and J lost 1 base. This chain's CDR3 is CASSGGGSGRSYEQYF. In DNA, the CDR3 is TGTGCCAGCAGTGGGGGAGGGAGCGGGAGATCCTACGAGCAGTACTTC.

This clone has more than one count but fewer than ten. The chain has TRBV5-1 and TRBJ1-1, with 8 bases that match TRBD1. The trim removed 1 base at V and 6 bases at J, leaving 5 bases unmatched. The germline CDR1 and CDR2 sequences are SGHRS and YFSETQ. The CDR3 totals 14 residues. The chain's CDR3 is CASSLLQGESEAFF. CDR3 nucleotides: TGCGCCAGCAGCTTGCTACAGGGGGAGTCTGAAGCTTTCTTT.

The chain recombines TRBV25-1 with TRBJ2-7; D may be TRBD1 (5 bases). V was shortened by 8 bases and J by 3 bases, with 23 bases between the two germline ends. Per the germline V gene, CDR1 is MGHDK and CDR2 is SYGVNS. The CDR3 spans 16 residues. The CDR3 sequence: CASSLTESPLFYEQYF. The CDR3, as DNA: TGTGCCAGCTCGCTGACAGAATCACCCCTCTTCTACGAGCAGTACTTC.

CDR3 nucleotides: TGTGCCAGCAGCCCCAACCGGGTGGCAGATACGCAGTATTTT. Protein sequence: CASSPNRVADTQYF. The rearrangement links TRBV14 to TRBJ2-3, with D unresolved. The V gene's germline CDR1 is SGHDN and CDR2 FVKESK. This CDR3 has 14 residues. V gave up 4 bases and J gave up 4 bases, with 12 bases separating them. The full variable domain, completed using reference TRBV14 and TRBJ2-3, is EAGVTQFPSHSVIEKGQTVTLRCDPISGHDNLYWYRRVMGKEIKFLLHFVKESKQDESGMPNNRFLAERTGGTYSTLKVQPAELEDSGVYFCASSPNRVADTQYFGPGTRLTVL.

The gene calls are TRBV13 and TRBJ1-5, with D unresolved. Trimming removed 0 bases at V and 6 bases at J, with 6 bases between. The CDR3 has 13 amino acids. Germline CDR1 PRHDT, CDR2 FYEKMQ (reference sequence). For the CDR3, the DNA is TGTGCCAGCAGCTTAGGCGCCGGTCAGCCCCAGCATTTT. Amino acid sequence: CASSLGAGQPQHF.

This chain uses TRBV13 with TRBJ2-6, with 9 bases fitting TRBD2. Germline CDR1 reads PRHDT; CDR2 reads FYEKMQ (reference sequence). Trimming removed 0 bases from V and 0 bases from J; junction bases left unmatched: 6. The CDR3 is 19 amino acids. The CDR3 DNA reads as TGTGCCAGCAGCTTAGGGTATAGCGGGGGAGGCTCTGGGGCCAACGTCCTGACTTTC. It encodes CASSLGYSGGGSGANVLTF.

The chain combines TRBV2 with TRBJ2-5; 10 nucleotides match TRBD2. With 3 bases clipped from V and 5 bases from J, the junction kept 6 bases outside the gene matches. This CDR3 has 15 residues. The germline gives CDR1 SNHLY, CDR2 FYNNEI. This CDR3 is CASSDSGGAAETQYF. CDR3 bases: TGTGCCAGCAGTGACAGCGGGGGGGCGGCGGAGACCCAGTACTTC.

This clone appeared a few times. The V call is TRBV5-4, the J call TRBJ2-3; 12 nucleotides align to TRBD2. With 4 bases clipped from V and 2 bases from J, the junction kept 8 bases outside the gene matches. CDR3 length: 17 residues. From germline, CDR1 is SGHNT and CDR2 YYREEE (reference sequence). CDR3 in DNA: TGTGCCAGCAGCCGAACTAGCGGGGGGATAATCACAGATACGCAGTATTTT. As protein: CASSRTSGGIITDTQYF. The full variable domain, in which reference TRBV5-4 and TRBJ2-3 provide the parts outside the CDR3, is ETGVTQSPTHLIKTRGQQVTLRCSSQSGHNTVSWYQQALGQGPQFIFQYYREEENGRGNFPPRFSGLQFPNYSSELNVNALELDDSALYLCASSRTSGGIITDTQYFGPGTRLTVL.

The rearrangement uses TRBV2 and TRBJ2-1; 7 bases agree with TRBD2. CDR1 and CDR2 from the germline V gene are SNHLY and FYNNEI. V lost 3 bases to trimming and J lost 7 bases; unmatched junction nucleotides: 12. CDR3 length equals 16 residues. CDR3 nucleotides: TGTGCCAGCAGTGAGACTAGCAGGCCTCTTGGAAATGAGCAGTTCTTC. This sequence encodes CASSETSRPLGNEQFF.

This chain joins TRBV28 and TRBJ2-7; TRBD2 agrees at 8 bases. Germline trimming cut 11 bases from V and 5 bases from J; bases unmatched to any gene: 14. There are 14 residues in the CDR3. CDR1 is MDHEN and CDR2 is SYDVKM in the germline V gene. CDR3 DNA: TGTGCCTCCACCCGGGGGGGGGCGGAGGACGAGCAGTACTTC. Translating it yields CASTRGGAEDEQYF.

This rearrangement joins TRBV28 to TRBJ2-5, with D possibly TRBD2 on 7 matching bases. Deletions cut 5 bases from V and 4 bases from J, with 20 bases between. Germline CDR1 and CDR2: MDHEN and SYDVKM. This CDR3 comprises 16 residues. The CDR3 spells CASSTPWGGALETQYF. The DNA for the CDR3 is TGTGCCAGCAGTACCCCCTGGGGGGGGGCTCTAGAGACCCAGTACTTC.

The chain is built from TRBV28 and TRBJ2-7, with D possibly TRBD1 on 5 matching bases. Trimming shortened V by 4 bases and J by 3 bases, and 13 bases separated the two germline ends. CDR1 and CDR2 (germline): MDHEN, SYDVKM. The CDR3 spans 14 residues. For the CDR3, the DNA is TGTGCCAGCAGTTCGCTAGGGGCCCTCTACGAGCAGTACTTC. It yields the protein CASSSLGALYEQYF.

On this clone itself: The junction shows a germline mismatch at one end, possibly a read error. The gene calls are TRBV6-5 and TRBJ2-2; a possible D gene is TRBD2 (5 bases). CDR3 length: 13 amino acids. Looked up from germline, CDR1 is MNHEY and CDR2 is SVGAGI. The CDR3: CASSYREHRGAVF. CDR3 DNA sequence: TGTGCCAGCAGTTACAGGGAACACCGGGGAGCTGTTTTT.

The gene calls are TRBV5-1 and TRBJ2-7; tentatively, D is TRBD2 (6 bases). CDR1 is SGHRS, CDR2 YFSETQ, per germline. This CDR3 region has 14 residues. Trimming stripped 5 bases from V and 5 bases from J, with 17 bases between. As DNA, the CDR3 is TGCGCCAGCAGGGAGGGCTTCATCGAGGACGAGCAGTACTTC. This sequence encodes CASREGFIEDEQYF.